Shown below are 10 T cell receptor beta chains from a single sample sequenced in a study of Graves' ophthalmopathy and Graves' hyperthyroidism. RNA transcripts provided the template for amplifying TCR beta CDR3 regions. Second-round multiplex PCR came after a first-round RT-PCR that employed HTBI primers. Each CDR3 protein gets one entry after TCRdb re-called the multiplex PCR reads with MiXCR. The table records over 650,000 distinct CDR3 sequences, over 40% of them present only once. Material: peripheral blood. All receptors derive from an adult man with Graves' ophthalmopathy.

This clonotype came up a few times. The V and J genes are TRBV4-1 and TRBJ1-4; no firm D call. Germline V gene sequence: CDR1 MGHRA, CDR2 YSYEKL. Trimming stripped 2 bases from V and 4 bases from J, with 5 bases between. The CDR3 covers 13 residues. CDR3 DNA: TGCGCCAGCAGCCAAACACGTAATGAAAAACTGTTTTTT. Translating gives CASSQTRNEKLFF.

The V gene is TRBV25-1, the J gene TRBJ1-6, with 7 bases lining up with TRBD1. CDR3 size: 14 residues. The trim removed 4 bases at V and 6 bases at J, leaving 3 bases unmatched. Germline lookup yields CDR1 MGHDK and CDR2 SYGVNS. The CDR3 loop is CASSAAGGNSPLHF. CDR3 bases: TGTGCCAGCAGTGCGGCAGGGGGTAATTCACCCCTCCACTTT.

Ten or more counts support this clonotype. This chain links TRBV2 with TRBJ2-2, with 11 bases aligning to TRBD2. Losses at the gene ends were 6 bases for V and 5 bases for J; bases not matched to a gene: 5. The length of the CDR3 is 15 residues. Germline V gene data show CDR1 as SNHLY and CDR2 as FYNNEI. CDR3 coding DNA: TGTGCCAGCAGACTAGCGGGAGTAGGGACCGGGGAGCTGTTTTTT. This gives the protein CASRLAGVGTGELFF.

The V call is TRBV10-3, the J call TRBJ1-5; 10 positions agree with TRBD1. Trimming took 3 bases from V and 7 from J; bases not matched to a gene: 6. The length of the CDR3 is 15 residues. CDR1 is ENHRY and CDR2 is SYGVKD in the germline V gene. CDR3 loop: CAISDRDRGEQPQHF. CDR3 DNA sequence: TGTGCCATCAGTGATCGGGACAGGGGCGAACAGCCCCAGCATTTT.

This clonotype was detected only once. This chain uses TRBV10-3 with TRBJ2-5, with TRBD1 matching over 8 bases. Germline V gene sequence: CDR1 ENHRY, CDR2 SYGVKD. Germline trimming cut 0 bases from V and 5 bases from J; bases unmatched to any gene: 8. This CDR3 contains 16 residues. The CDR3 here is CAISESGTGSGETQYF. The DNA for the CDR3 is TGTGCCATCAGTGAGTCGGGGACAGGTTCTGGGGAGACCCAGTACTTC.

This clonotype was observed a handful of times. V usage is TRBV10-3 and J usage is TRBJ2-7; perhaps D is TRBD1 or TRBD2 (6 bases each). The ends were cut back, 3 bases at V and 6 bases at J, with 9 bases in the middle. This CDR3 region has 12 residues. CDR1 ENHRY and CDR2 SYGVKD come from the germline V gene. The CDR3 DNA sequence: TGTGCCATCAGTGAAGGAGGGGGCGAGCAGTACTTC. Amino acid sequence: CAISEGGGEQYF.

This chain links TRBV25-1 with TRBJ2-5, with D unclear. CDR1 and CDR2 (germline): MGHDK, SYGVNS. Between the trimmed V and J ends, which lost 10 bases and 4 bases, there was a span of 10 bases. This CDR3 contains 11 residues. CDR3 sequence reads: CANLLLETQYF. The CDR3 coding sequence is TGTGCCAACCTCCTACTAGAGACCCAGTACTTC. The full variable domain, with the rest looked up from reference TRBV25-1 and TRBJ2-5, is EADIYQTPRYLVIGTGKKITLECSQTMGHDKMYWYQQDPGMELHLIHYSYGVNSTEKGDLSSESTVSRIRTEHFPLTLESARPSHTSQYLCANLLLETQYFGPGTRLLVL.

V is TRBV2 and J is TRBJ2-1; D not resolved. Per the germline V gene, CDR1 is SNHLY and CDR2 is FYNNEI. V was clipped by 4 bases and J by 8 bases, with 6 bases between them. The CDR3 totals 11 residues. CDR3 coding DNA: TGTGCCAGCAGTGTTGGGGATGAGCAGTTCTTC. It codes for CASSVGDEQFF. Combining the CDR3 with reference TRBV2 and TRBJ2-1 gives the whole variable domain EPEVTQTPSHQVTQMGQEVILRCVPISNHLYFYWYRQILGQKVEFLVSFYNNEISEKSEIFDDQFSVERPDGSNFTLKIRSTKLEDSAMYFCASSVGDEQFFGPGTRLTVL.

Ten or more counts support this clonotype. V and J are TRBV11-1 and TRBJ1-1; 9 positions match TRBD1. Trimming cost V 5 bases and J 4 bases; bases outside gene matches: 8. The germline CDR1 and CDR2 sequences are SGHAT and FQDESV (reference sequence). This CDR3 region has 15 residues. CDR3 in DNA: TGTGCCAGCAGCGAGCCGGGACAGGGCCTCACTGAAGCTTTCTTT. The encoded protein is CASSEPGQGLTEAFF.

CDR3: CASIYSWGRASNVLTF. The CDR3 coding sequence is TGTGCCAGCATCTACTCCTGGGGACGGGCTTCCAACGTCCTGACTTTC. The chain couples TRBV7-6 to TRBJ2-6, with D possibly called TRBD1 or TRBD2 (5 bases each). The germline V gene has CDR1 SGHVS and CDR2 FNYEAQ. There are 16 residues in the CDR3. The V end was cut by 7 bases, the J end by 8 bases, with 21 bases between.